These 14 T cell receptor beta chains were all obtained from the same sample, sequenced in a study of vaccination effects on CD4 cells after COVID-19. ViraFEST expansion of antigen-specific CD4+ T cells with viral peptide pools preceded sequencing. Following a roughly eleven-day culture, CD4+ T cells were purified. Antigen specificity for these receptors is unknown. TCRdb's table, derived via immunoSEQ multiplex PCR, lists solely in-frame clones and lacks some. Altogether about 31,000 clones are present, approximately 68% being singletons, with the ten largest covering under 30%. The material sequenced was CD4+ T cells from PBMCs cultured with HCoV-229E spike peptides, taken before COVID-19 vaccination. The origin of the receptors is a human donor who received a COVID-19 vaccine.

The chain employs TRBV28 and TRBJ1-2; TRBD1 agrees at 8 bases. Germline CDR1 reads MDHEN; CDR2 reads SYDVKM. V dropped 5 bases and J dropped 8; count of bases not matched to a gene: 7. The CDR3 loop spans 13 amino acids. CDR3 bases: TGTGCCAGCAGTCGTCAGGGGGCGAAAGGCTACACCTTC. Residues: CASSRQGAKGYTF.

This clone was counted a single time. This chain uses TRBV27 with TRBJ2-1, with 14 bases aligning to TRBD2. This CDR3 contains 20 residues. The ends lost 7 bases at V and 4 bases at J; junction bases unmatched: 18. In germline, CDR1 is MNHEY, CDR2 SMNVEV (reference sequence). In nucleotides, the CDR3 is TGTGCCAGCACCCCTCTCCGTCGGGGACTAGCGGGAGCGGGATACAATGAGCAGTTCTTC. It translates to CASTPLRRGLAGAGYNEQFF.

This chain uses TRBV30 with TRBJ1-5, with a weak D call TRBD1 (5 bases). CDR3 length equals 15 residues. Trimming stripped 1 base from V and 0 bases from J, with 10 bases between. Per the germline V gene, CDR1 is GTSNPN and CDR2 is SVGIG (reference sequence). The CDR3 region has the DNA TGTGCCTGGAGTGCGGGGGATAATAGCAATCAGCCCCAGCATTTT. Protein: CAWSAGDNSNQPQHF.

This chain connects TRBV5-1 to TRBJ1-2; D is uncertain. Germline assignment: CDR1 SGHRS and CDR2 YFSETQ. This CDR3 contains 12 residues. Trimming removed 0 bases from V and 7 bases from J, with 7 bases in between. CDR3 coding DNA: TGCGCCAGCAGCTTGGCCCTGGGTGGCTACACCTTC. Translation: CASSLALGGYTF.

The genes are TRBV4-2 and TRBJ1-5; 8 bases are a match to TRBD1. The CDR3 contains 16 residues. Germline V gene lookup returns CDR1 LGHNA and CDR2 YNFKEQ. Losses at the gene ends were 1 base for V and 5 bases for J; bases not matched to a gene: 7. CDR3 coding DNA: TGTGCCAGCAGCCAAGTTCACAGGGGGAGACATCAGCCCCAGCATTTT. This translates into CASSQVHRGRHQPQHF.

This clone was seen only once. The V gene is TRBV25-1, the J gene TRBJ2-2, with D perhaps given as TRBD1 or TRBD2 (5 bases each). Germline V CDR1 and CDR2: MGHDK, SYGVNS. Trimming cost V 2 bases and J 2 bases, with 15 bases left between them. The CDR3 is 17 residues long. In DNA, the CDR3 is TGTGCCAGCAGTGAAACCCATGGGGGTGTTAACACCGGGGAGCTGTTTTTT. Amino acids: CASSETHGGVNTGELFF. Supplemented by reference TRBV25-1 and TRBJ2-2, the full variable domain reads EADIYQTPRYLVIGTGKKITLECSQTMGHDKMYWYQQDPGMELHLIHYSYGVNSTEKGDLSSESTVSRIRTEHFPLTLESARPSHTSQYLCASSETHGGVNTGELFFGEGSRLTVL.

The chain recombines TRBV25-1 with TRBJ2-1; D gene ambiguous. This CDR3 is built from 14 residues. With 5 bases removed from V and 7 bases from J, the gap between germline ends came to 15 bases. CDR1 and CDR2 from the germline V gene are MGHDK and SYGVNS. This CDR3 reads CASSWPGDNNEQFF. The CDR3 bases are TGTGCCAGCAGTTGGCCAGGAGATAATAATGAGCAGTTCTTC.

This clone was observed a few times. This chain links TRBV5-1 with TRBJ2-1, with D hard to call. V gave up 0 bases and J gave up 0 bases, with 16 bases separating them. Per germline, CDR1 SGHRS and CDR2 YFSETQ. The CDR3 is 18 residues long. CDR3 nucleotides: TGCGCCAGCAGCTTGGCCTTCGGCAGCCCGAGCTCCTACAATGAGCAGTTCTTC. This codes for CASSLAFGSPSSYNEQFF.

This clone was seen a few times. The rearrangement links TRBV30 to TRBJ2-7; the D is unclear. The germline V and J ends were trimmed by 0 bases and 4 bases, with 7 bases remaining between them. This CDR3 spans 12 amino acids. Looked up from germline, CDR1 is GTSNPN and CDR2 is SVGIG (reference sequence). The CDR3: CAWSVRRYEQYF. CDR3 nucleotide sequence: TGTGCCTGGAGTGTACGCAGATACGAGCAGTACTTC.

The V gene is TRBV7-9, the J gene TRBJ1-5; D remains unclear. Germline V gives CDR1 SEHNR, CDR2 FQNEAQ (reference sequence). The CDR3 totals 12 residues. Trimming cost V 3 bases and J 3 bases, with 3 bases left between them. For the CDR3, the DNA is TGTGCCAGCAGCTTGGACAATCAGCCCCAGCATTTT. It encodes CASSLDNQPQHF.

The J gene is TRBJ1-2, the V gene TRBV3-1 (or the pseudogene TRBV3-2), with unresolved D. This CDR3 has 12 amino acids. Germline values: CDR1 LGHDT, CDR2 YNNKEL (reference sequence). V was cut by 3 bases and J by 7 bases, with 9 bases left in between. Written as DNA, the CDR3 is TGTGCCAGCAGCCAGGATGGCCGTGGCTACACCTTC. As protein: CASSQDGRGYTF.

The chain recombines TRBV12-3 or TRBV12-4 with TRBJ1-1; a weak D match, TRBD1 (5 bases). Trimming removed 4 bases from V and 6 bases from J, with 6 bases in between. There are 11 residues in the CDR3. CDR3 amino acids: CASSSGPEAFF. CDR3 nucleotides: TGTGCCAGCAGTTCGGGACCTGAAGCTTTCTTT.

CDR3 coding DNA: TGTGCCAGCAGCTTAGACGCCGGAGGTTCCTATAATTCACCCCTCCACTTT. Translating it yields CASSLDAGGSYNSPLHF. V is TRBV7-8 and J is TRBJ1-6; D gene unclear. Germline V CDR1 and CDR2: SGHVS, FQNEAQ. V was clipped by 1 base and J by 1 base, with 11 bases between them. This CDR3 has 17 amino acids. The full variable domain, its missing parts supplied by reference TRBV7-8 and TRBJ1-6, is GAGVSQSPRYKVAKRGQDVALRCDPISGHVSLFWYQQALGQGPEFLTYFQNEAQLDKSGLPSDRFFAERPEGSVSTLKIQRTQQEDSAVYLCASSLDAGGSYNSPLHFGNGTRLTVT.

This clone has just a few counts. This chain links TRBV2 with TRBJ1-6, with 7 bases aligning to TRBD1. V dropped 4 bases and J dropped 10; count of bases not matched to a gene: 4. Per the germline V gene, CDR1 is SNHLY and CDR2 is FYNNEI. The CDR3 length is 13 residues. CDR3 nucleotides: TGTGCCAGCAGTGGAGGGGGCTACTCACCCCTCCACTTT. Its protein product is CASSGGGYSPLHF.